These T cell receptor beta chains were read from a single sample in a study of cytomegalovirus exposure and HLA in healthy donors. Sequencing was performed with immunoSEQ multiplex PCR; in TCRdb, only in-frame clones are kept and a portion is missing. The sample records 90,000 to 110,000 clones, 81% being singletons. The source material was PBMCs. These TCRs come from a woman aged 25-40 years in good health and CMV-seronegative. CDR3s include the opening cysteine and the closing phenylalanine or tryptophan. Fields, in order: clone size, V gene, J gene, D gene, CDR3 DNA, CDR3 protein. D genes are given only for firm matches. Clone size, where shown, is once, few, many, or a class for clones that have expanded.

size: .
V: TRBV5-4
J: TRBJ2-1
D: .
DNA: TGTGCCAGCAGCTTGAATTCCAGGGTTCTTTATGAGCAGTTCTTC
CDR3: CASSLNSRVLYEQFF

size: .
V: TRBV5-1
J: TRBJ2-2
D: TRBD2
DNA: TGCGCCAGCAGCTTGTCGACCGGGAGGGCCTCCGGGGAGCTGTTTTTT
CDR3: CASSLSTGRASGELFF

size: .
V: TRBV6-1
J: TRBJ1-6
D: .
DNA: TGTGCCAGCTTAAAAAATTCCCCCCTCCACTTT
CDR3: CASLKNSPLHF

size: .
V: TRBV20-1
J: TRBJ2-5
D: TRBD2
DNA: TGCAGTGGGTCGGGAGGGGAGACCCAGTACTTC
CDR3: CSGSGGETQYF

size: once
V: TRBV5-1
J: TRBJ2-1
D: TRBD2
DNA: TGCGCCAGCAGCTCGGGACTAGCGGGGGCCTACAATGAGCAGTTCTTC
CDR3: CASSSGLAGAYNEQFF

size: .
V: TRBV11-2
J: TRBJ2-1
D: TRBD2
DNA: TGTGCCAGCAGCTTAGGACGAAGCGGGACCTACAATGAGCAGTTCTTC
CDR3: CASSLGRSGTYNEQFF

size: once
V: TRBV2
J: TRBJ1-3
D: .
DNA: TGTGCCAGCAGTGAATCTAGACAGCCTTCTGGAAACACCATATATTTT
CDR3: CASSESRQPSGNTIYF

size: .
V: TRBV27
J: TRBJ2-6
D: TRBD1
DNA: TGTGCCAGCAGTCTGGGACAGGGTCGCTCTGGGGACTCTGGGGCCAACGTCCTGACTTTC
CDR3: CASSLGQGRSGDSGANVLTF

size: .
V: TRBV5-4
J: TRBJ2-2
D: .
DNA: TGTGCCAGCAGCCTGAGAGACAGTCTTGTCGGGGAGCTGTTTTTT
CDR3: CASSLRDSLVGELFF

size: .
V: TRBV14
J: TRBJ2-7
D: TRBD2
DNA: TGTGCCAGCAGCCAACTCCGACTAGCGGGAGGTGAGCAGTACTTC
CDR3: CASSQLRLAGGEQYF

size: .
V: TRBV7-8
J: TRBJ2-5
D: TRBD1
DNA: TGTGCCAGCAGCTACGGACAGGGGGGTAGCCAAGAGGCCCAGTACTTC
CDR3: CASSYGQGGSQEAQYF